The clone carrying this T cell receptor (beta chain) was seen a few times. Its specificity is unknown. The CDR3 length is 13 residues. Trimming cost V 0 bases and J 5 bases, with 7 bases left between them. Germline V lookup: CDR1 LGHNA, CDR2 YSLEER. A multiplex PCR was run with 60 Vbeta primers and 13 Jbeta primers. The protocol was immunoSEQ multiplex PCR, while the TCRdb copy is restricted to in-frame clones and leaves out a portion. The repertoire holds 90,000 to 110,000 clones, about 81% seen once, with 1.3% in the top ten. This record comes from a study of cytomegalovirus exposure and HLA in healthy donors. Broader study findings: Prior analysis indicated that the majority of TCR beta V segments exhibited productivity approximately 87% or approximately 30% of the time.

This TCR came from a man aged 25-40 years in good health and CMV-seronegative. Sequenced: PBMCs. The V call is TRBV4-3, the J call TRBJ1-2, with D hard to call. The CDR3 reads CASSQDWRYGYTF. The CDR3 DNA is TGCGCCAGCAGCCAAGATTGGAGATATGGCTACACCTTC.